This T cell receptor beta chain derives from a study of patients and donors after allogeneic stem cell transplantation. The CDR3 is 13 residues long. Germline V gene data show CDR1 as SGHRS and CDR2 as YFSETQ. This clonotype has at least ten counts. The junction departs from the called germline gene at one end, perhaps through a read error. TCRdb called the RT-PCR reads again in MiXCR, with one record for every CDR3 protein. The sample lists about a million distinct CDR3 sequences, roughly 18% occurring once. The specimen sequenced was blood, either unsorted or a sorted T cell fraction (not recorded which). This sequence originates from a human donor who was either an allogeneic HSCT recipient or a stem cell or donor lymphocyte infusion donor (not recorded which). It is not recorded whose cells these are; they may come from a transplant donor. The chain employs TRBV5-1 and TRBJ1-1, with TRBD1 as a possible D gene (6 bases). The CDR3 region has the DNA TGTGCCAGCAGTCCACAGGGCTACACTGAAGCTTTCTTT. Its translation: CASSPQGYTEAFF. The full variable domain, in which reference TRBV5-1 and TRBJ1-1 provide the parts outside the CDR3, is KAGVTQTPRYLIKTRGQQVTLSCSPISGHRSVSWYQQTPGQGLQFLFEYFSETQRNKGNFPGRFSGRQFSNSRSEMNVSTLELGDSALYLCASSPQGYTEAFFGQGTRLTVV.